This TCR beta chain was sequenced in a study of beta chain features in type 1 diabetes. In the study overall: The number of sorted cells examined across all samples was roughly 100,000,000.

Study-wide findings and caveats: All four CD4+ subsets of Type 1 diabetes patients contained TCRB CDR3s that were moderately but significantly shorter. A closer apparent resemblance between naive, central memory and Treg TCRB repertoires was seen in patients than in healthy donors.

About this clone itself: The antigen is unknown.

One heparinised draw, averaging around 120 mL, was taken per donor. Sorted CD4+ subsets: naive, central memory, regulatory, stem cell-like memory (CD45RO/CCR7/CD25/CD127/CD95/CD27 panel). Investigators reverse transcribed all isolated RNA, so they sequenced expressed TCRB transcripts. The assay was immunoSEQ multiplex PCR, and TCRdb's table has in-frame clones only and misses some. Of some 370,000 clones detected, around 10% appear once; the ten largest clones hold about 0.63%. Germline V gives CDR1 MNHNY, CDR2 SVGAGI (reference sequence). V was pared by 8 bases and J by 0 bases, with 11 bases between. This CDR3 is built from 13 residues.

The clonotype comes from a young man with type 1 diabetes. Sequenced input: central memory CD4+ T cells from blood. The chain recombines TRBV6-6 with TRBJ2-7; possibly TRBD1 for D (6 bases). CDR3 amino acids: CASCKTGSYEQYF. The CDR3 nucleotides are TGTGCCAGCTGTAAGACAGGCTCCTACGAGCAGTACTTC.